A selection of T cell receptor beta chains follows, all from one sample in a study of cytomegalovirus exposure and HLA in healthy donors. Method: immunoSEQ multiplex PCR; TCRdb's copy keeps in-frame clones and lacks some. This sample has just over 85,000 clones; more than 70% occur once, and the top ten carry 3%. Sequenced sample: PBMCs. Receptors originate from a man aged 35-49 years in good health and CMV-seronegative. Both conserved end residues are part of each CDR3. The order of the fields is D gene, V gene, J gene, clone size, CDR3 protein, CDR3 DNA. A D gene is named only where the DNA matches it firmly. Not all rows give a size; the values are once, few, many and, for expanded clones, a class.

>-|TRBV28|TRBJ1-1|-
CASKPQNTEAFF
TGTGCCAGCAAGCCCCAGAACACTGAAGCTTTCTTT
>-|TRBV7-8|TRBJ2-7|once
CASSYELGGQYF
TGTGCCAGCAGCTATGAATTAGGGGGTCAGTACTTC
>TRBD1|TRBV9|TRBJ2-1|few
CASSVNPQGARNEQFF
TGTGCCAGCAGCGTAAACCCACAGGGGGCAAGGAATGAGCAGTTCTTC
>-|TRBV30|TRBJ1-1|-
CAWSVQGETEAFF
TGTGCCTGGAGTGTACAGGGTGAAACTGAAGCTTTCTTT
>TRBD1|TRBV7-2|TRBJ2-7|-
CASSLWDRTYEQYF
TGTGCCAGCAGCTTATGGGACAGGACCTACGAGCAGTACTTC
>-|TRBV7-3|TRBJ2-1|-
CASSPSGFPYNEQFF
TGTGCCAGCAGCCCAAGCGGGTTCCCCTACAATGAGCAGTTCTTC
>-|TRBV2|TRBJ2-3|-
CASGSGVGDTQYF
TGTGCCAGCGGCAGCGGCGTAGGGGATACGCAGTATTTT
>TRBD1|TRBV4-1|TRBJ1-1|few
CASSQDKGTVVAFF
TGCGCCAGCAGCCAAGATAAAGGGACAGTAGTAGCTTTCTTT
>-|TRBV11-2|TRBJ2-1|-
CASSLGAGALPEQFF
TGTGCCAGCAGCTTAGGGGCAGGGGCCCTCCCTGAGCAGTTCTTC
>-|TRBV30|TRBJ1-2|-
CAWSSVRRGDYGYTF
TGTGCCTGGAGTTCGGTTAGACGAGGAGACTATGGCTACACCTTC
>TRBD1|TRBV4-2|TRBJ1-5|once
CASSQERTGGRPQHF
TGTGCCAGCAGCCAAGAAAGAACAGGGGGTCGGCCCCAGCATTTT
>-|TRBV7-9|TRBJ2-4|-
CASSPPIGTAVEGIQYF
TGTGCCAGCAGCCCGCCAATCGGGACGGCGGTGGAGGGCATTCAGTACTTC
>-|TRBV28|TRBJ1-2|-
CASSLITWRGSTNYGYTF
TGTGCCAGCAGTTTAATAACTTGGAGGGGCTCAACGAACTATGGCTACACCTTC
>-|TRBV28|TRBJ1-4|-
CASSSRQPAREKLFF
TGTGCCAGCAGTTCCCGACAGCCGGCAAGGGAAAAACTGTTTTTT
>-|TRBV6-5|TRBJ2-1|-
CASQQVGSSYNEQFF
TGTGCCAGCCAACAGGTCGGTAGCTCCTACAATGAGCAGTTCTTC
>-|TRBV5-1|TRBJ1-4|-
CASSLVQGNEKLFF
TGCGCCAGCAGCTTGGTGCAGGGTAATGAAAAACTGTTTTTT
>TRBD1|TRBV11-3|TRBJ2-1|-
CASSPRQGPYNEQFF
TGTGCCAGCAGCCCACGACAGGGGCCCTACAATGAGCAGTTCTTC
>-|TRBV20-1|TRBJ1-2|-
CSAKQGPGYTF
TGCAGTGCTAAGCAGGGTCCTGGCTACACCTTC
>TRBD1|TRBV7-2|TRBJ1-1|-
CASSLYRGWKDTEAFF
TGTGCCAGCAGCCTTTACAGGGGGTGGAAAGACACTGAAGCTTTCTTT
>TRBD1|TRBV6-5|TRBJ2-7|-
CASRYRGKSSYEQYF
TGTGCCAGCAGATACAGGGGTAAAAGCTCCTACGAGCAGTACTTC
>TRBD1|TRBV4-1|TRBJ1-5|few
CASSQGQGNQPQHF
TGCGCCAGCAGCCAGGGACAGGGAAATCAGCCCCAGCATTTT
>-|TRBV6-4|TRBJ2-2|-
CASSSAPGESGELFF
TGTGCCAGCAGTAGCGCTCCAGGGGAGTCCGGGGAGCTGTTTTTT
>TRBD1|TRBV10-3|TRBJ2-7|-
CAISESVTGRYEQYF
TGTGCCATCAGTGAGTCGGTGACAGGGCGATACGAGCAGTACTTC
>-|TRBV5-4|TRBJ1-1|-
CASSLSTEAFF
TGTGCCAGCAGCTTGTCAACTGAAGCTTTCTTT
>TRBD1|TRBV7-3|TRBJ1-2|-
CASSLDRQGGYTF
TGTGCCAGCAGCTTAGATAGACAGGGGGGCTACACCTTC
>TRBD1|TRBV9|TRBJ2-7|-
CASSIRQGSYEQYF
TGTGCCAGCAGCATCCGACAGGGATCCTACGAGCAGTACTTC
>-|TRBV5-1|TRBJ2-2|-
CASSLVLGGPAGELFF
TGCGCCAGCAGCTTGGTACTCGGGGGACCGGCCGGGGAGCTGTTTTTT
>TRBD2|TRBV10-3|TRBJ2-1|-
CATSGGSSSYNEQFF
TGTGCCACCAGCGGGGGGTCTAGCTCCTACAATGAGCAGTTCTTC
>-|TRBV6-4|TRBJ2-2|-
CASGKGRAGELFF
TGTGCCAGCGGGAAGGGCAGGGCCGGGGAGCTGTTTTTT
>TRBD2|TRBV15|TRBJ2-5|once
CATSRALGTSQETQYF
TGTGCCACCAGCAGAGCGCTCGGGACTAGCCAAGAGACCCAGTACTTC
>-|TRBV18|TRBJ2-7|once
CASSPGTPSYEQYF
TGTGCCAGCTCACCAGGGACACCCTCCTACGAGCAGTACTTC
>-|TRBV5-6|TRBJ1-1|few
CASSLVGHKRW
TGTGCCAGCAGCTTGGTCGGACATAAGCGTTGG
>-|TRBV7-9|TRBJ1-1|once
CASSLAGGAFF
TGTGCCAGCAGTCTAGCGGGGGGAGCTTTCTTT